This TCR beta chain is from a study of response to subunit inactivated influenza vaccine. At least ten counts were recorded for this clonotype. What it binds is not known. TCRdb re-analysed the RT-PCR reads in MiXCR, keeping a single row per CDR3 protein. The sample lists under 550,000 distinct CDR3 sequences, less than 10% seen once, with roughly 13% in the top ten. V dropped 4 bases and J dropped 4 bases, with 7 bases sitting between them. In germline, CDR1 is MNHEY, CDR2 SVGAGI. This CDR3 contains 12 residues. Whole-study results and caveats: Authors proposed each seasonal influenza vaccination draws in few new T cells.

This chain joins TRBV6-5 and TRBJ1-2; D not resolved. The TCR sequence derives from a man aged 50 to 69 who received an inactivated influenza vaccine. Sequencing was performed on PBMCs from blood, taken approximately 25 months after vaccination. This CDR3 reads CASSSVPYGYTF. The CDR3 DNA reads TGTGCCAGCAGTTCCGTTCCCTATGGCTACACCTTC.